The 2 T cell receptor beta chains listed next were all sequenced from one sample in a study of T cell responses to AZD1222 COVID-19 vaccine. TCRdb's table, derived via immunoSEQ multiplex PCR, lists solely in-frame clones and lacks some. The sample has 130,000 or so clones, approximately 90% seen once. The sample consisted of peripheral blood, taken 28 days after the second AZD1222 dose. The receptors stem from an adult who received the AZD1222 COVID-19 vaccine.

V and J are TRBV2 and TRBJ2-7; weak D call: TRBD1 (5 bases). Trimming left V 7 bases short and J 0 bases short, with 7 bases between. The CDR3 covers 12 residues. Germline CDR1 is SNHLY and CDR2 is FYNNEI. The CDR3 DNA reads TGTGCCAGCAAAGGGGACTCCTACGAGCAGTACTTC. This gives the protein CASKGDSYEQYF.

This chain connects TRBV9 to TRBJ1-1, with TRBD1 matching 9 bases. V dropped 8 bases and J dropped 0; count of bases not matched to a gene: 2. Looked up from germline, CDR1 is SGDLS and CDR2 is YYNGEE. The length of the CDR3 is 13 residues. DNA of the CDR3: TGTGCCAGTACAGGGGGCGTGAACACTGAAGCTTTCTTT. Translating it yields CASTGGVNTEAFF.